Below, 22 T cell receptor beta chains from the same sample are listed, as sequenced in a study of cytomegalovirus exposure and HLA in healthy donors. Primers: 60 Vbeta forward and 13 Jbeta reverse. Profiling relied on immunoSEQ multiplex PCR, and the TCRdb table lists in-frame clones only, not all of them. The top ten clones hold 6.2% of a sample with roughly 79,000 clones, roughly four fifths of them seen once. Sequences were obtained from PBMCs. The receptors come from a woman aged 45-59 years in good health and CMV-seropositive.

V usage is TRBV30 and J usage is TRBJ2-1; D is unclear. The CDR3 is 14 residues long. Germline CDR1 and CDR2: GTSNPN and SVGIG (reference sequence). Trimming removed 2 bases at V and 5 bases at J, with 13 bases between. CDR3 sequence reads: CAWSLLARHNEQFF. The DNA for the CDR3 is TGTGCCTGGAGTTTGTTAGCACGGCACAATGAGCAGTTCTTC.

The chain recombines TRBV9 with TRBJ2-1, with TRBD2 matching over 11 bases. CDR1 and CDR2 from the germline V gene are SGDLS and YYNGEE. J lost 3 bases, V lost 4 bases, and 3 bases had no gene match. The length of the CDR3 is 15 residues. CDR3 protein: CASSQTSGSYNEQFF. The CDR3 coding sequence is TGTGCCAGCAGCCAAACTAGCGGGAGCTACAATGAGCAGTTCTTC.

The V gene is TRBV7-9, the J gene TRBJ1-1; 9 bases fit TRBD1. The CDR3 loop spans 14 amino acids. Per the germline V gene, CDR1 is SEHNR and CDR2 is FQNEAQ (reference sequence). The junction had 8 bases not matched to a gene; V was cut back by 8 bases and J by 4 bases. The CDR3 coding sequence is TGTGCCAGCGGGTGGTGGGACAGGGTCACTGAAGCTTTCTTT. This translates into CASGWWDRVTEAFF.

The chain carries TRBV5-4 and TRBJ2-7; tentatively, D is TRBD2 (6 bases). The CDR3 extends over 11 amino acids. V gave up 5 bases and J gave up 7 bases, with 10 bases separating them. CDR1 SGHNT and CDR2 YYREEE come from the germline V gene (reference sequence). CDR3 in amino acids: CASSTGGEQYF. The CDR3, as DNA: TGTGCCAGCAGTACCGGAGGGGAGCAGTACTTC. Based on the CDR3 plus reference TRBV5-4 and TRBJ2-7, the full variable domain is ETGVTQSPTHLIKTRGQQVTLRCSSQSGHNTVSWYQQALGQGPQFIFQYYREEENGRGNFPPRFSGLQFPNYSSELNVNALELDDSALYLCASSTGGEQYFGPGTRLTVT.

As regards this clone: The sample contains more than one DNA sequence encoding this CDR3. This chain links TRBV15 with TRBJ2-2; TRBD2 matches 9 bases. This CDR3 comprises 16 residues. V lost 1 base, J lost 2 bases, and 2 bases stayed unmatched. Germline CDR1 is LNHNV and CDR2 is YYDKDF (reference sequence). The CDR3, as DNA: TGTGCCACCAGCAGAGGTCTAGCGGGAAACACCGGGGAGCTGTTTTTT. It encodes CATSRGLAGNTGELFF.

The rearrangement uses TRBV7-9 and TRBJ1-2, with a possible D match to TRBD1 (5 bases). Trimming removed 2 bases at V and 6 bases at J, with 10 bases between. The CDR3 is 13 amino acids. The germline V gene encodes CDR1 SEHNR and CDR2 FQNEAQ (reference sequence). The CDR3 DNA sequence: TGTGCCAGCAGCTTAAAGGCAGGGAATGGCTACACCTTC. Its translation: CASSLKAGNGYTF.

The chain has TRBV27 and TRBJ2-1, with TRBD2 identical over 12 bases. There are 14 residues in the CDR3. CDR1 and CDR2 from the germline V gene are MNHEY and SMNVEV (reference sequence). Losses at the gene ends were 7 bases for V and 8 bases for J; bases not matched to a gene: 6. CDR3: CASTSSGRADEQFF. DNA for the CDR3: TGTGCCAGCACCTCTAGCGGGAGGGCCGATGAGCAGTTCTTC.

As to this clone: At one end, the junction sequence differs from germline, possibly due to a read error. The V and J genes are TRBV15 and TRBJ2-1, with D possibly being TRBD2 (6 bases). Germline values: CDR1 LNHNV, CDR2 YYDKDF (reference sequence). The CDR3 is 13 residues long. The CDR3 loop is CATSRTSYNEQFF. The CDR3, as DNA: TGTGCCACCAGCAGGACTAGTTACAACGAGCAGTTCTTC.

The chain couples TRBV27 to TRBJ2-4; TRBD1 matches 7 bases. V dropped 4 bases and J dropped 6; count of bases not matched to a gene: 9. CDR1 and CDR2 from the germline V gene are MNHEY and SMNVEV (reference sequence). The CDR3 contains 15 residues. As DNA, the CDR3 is TGTGCCAGCAGTTATACGGGACAGCCCCCAAACATTCAGTACTTC. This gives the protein CASSYTGQPPNIQYF.

CDR3: CASSPAPAQGYTEAFF. DNA for the CDR3: TGTGCCAGCAGCCCAGCGCCCGCCCAGGGGTACACTGAAGCTTTCTTT. The J gene is TRBJ1-1, the V gene TRBV7-3, with D perhaps TRBD1 (6 bases). The V end lost 5 bases, the J end lost 3 bases, and 19 bases lay between the germline ends. The CDR3 extends over 16 amino acids. The germline V gene encodes CDR1 SGHTA and CDR2 FQGTGA.

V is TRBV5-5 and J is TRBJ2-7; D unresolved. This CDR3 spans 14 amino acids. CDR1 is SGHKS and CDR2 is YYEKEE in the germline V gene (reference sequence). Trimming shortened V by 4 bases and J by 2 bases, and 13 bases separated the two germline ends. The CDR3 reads CASSLQVPTYEQYF. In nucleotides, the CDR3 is TGTGCCAGCAGCCTGCAGGTTCCGACCTACGAGCAGTACTTC.

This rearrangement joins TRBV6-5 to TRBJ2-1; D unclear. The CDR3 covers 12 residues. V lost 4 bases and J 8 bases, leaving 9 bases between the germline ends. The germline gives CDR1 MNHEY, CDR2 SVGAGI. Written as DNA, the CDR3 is TGTGCCAGCAGTTCCCTCCCGGATGAGCAGTTCTTC. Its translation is CASSSLPDEQFF.

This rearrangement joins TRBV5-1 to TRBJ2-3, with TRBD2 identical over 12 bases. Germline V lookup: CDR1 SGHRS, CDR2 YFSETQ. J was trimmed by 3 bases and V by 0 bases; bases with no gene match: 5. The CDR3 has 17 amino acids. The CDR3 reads CASSLETSGSGTDTQYF. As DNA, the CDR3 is TGCGCCAGCAGCTTGGAGACTAGCGGGAGTGGAACAGATACGCAGTATTTT.

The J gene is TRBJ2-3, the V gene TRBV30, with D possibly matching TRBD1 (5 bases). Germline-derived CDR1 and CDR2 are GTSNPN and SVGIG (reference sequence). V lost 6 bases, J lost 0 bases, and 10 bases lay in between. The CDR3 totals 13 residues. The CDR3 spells CACQGGSTDTQYF. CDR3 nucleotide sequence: TGTGCCTGTCAGGGTGGCAGCACAGATACGCAGTATTTT. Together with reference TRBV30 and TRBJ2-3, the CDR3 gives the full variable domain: SQTIHQWPATLVQPVGSPLSLECTVEGTSNPNLYWYRQAAGRGLQLLFYSVGIGQISSEVPQNLSASRPQDRQFILSSKKLLLSDSGFYLCACQGGSTDTQYFGPGTRLTVL.

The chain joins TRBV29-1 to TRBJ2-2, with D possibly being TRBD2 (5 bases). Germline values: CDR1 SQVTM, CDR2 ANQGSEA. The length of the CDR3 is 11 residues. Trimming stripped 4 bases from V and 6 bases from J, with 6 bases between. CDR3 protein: CSVGGAGELFF. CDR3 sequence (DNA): TGCAGCGTTGGGGGAGCCGGGGAGCTGTTTTTT.

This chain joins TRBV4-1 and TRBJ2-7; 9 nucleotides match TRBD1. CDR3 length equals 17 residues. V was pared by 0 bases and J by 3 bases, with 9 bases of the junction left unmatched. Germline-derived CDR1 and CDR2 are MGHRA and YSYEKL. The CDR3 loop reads CASSQDSGTGSGYEQYF. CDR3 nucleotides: TGCGCCAGCAGCCAAGATTCCGGGACAGGGTCGGGCTACGAGCAGTACTTC.

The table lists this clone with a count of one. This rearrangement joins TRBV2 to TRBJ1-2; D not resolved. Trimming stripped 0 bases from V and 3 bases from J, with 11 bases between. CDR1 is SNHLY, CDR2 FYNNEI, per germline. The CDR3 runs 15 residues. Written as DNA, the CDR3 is TGTGCCAGCAGTGAAGCAACTGGAGGGCACTATGGCTACACCTTC. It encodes CASSEATGGHYGYTF.

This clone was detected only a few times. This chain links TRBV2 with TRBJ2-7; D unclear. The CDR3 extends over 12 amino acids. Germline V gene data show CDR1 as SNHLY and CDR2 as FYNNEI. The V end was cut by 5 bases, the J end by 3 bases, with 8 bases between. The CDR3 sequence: CASSQFDYEQYF. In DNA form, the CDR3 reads TGTGCCAGCAGTCAGTTCGACTACGAGCAGTACTTC.

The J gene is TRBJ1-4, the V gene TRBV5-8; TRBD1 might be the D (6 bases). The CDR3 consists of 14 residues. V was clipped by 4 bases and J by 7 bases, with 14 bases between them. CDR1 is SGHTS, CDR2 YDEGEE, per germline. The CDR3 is CASSARYRVEKLFF. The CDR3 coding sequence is TGTGCCAGCAGCGCACGATACAGGGTTGAAAAACTGTTTTTT.

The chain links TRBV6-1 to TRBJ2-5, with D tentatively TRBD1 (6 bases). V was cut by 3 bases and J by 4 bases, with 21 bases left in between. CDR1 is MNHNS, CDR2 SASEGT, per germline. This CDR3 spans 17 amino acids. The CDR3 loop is CASSETQTGYGTETQYF. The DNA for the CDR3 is TGTGCCAGCAGTGAGACGCAAACAGGGTATGGGACAGAGACCCAGTACTTC.

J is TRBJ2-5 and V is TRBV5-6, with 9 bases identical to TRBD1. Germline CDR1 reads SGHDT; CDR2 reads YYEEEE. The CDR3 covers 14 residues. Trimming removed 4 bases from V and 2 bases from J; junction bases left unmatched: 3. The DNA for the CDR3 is TGTGCCAGCAGCGTCGGGACAGGGCAAGAGACCCAGTACTTC. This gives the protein CASSVGTGQETQYF. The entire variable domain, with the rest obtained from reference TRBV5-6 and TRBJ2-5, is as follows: DAGVTQSPTHLIKTRGQQVTLRCSPKSGHDTVSWYQQALGQGPQFIFQYYEEEERQRGNFPDRFSGHQFPNYSSELNVNALLLGDSALYLCASSVGTGQETQYFGPGTRLLVL.

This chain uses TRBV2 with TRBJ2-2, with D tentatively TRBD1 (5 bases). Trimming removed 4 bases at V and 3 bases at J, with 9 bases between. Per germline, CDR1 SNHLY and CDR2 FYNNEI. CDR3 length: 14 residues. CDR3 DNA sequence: TGTGCCAGCAGTGGTTCAGGGTACACCGGGGAGCTGTTTTTT. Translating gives CASSGSGYTGELFF.